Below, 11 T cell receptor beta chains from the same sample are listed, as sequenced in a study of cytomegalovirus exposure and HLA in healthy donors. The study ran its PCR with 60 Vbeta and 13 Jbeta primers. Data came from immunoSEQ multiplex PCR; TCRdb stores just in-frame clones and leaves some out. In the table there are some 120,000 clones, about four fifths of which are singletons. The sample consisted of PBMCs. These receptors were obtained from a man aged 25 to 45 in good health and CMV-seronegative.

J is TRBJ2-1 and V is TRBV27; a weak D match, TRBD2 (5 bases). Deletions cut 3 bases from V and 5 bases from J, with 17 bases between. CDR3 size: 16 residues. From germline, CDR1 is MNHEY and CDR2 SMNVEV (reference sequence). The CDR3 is CASSFEGRATNNEQFF. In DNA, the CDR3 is TGTGCCAGCAGTTTTGAAGGGCGGGCTACCAACAATGAGCAGTTCTTC.

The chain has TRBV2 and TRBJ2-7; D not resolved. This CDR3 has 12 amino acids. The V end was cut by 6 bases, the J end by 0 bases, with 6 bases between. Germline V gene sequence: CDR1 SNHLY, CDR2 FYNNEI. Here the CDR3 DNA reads TGTGCCAGCAGGGGCTTCTCCTACGAGCAGTACTTC. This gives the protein CASRGFSYEQYF.

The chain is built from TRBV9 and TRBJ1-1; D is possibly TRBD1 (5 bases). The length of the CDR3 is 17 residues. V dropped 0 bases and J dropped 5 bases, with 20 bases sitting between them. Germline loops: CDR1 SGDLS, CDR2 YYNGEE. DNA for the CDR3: TGTGCCAGCAGCGTAGCAAGCCAGGGTAATCGTGGGACTGAAGCTTTCTTT. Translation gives CASSVASQGNRGTEAFF.

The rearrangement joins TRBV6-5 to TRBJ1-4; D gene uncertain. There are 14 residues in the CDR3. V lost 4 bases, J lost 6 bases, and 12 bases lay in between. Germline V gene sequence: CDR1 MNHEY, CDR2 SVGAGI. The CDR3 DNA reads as TGTGCCAGCAGTTCGATCTTGACACATGAAAAACTGTTTTTT. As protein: CASSSILTHEKLFF.

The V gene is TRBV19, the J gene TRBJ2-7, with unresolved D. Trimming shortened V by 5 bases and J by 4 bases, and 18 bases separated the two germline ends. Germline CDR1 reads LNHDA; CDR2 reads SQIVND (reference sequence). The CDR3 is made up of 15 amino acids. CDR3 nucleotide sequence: TGTGCCAGTAGTGGCGGCGGTCCCATAAGGTACGAGCAGTACTTC. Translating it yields CASSGGGPIRYEQYF.

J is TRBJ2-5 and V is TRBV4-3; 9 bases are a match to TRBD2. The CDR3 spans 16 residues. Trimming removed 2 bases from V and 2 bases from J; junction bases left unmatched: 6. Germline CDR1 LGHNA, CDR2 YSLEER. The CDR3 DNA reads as TGCGCCAGCAGCCAAAGGGGCCTAGCGGGACAAGAGACCCAGTACTTC. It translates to CASSQRGLAGQETQYF.

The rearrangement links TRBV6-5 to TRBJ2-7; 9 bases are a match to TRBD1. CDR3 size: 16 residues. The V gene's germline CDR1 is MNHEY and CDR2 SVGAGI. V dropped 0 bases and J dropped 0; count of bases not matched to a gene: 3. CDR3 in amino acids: CASSYSGTGSSYEQYF. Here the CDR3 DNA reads TGTGCCAGCAGTTACTCCGGGACAGGGAGCTCCTACGAGCAGTACTTC.

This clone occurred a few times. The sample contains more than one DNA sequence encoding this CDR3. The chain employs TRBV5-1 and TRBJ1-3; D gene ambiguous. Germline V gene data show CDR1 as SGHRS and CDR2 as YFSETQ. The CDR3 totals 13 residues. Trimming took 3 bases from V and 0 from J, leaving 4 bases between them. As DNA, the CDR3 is TGCGCCAGCAGCTCTAACTCTGGAAACACCATATATTTT. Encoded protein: CASSSNSGNTIYF.

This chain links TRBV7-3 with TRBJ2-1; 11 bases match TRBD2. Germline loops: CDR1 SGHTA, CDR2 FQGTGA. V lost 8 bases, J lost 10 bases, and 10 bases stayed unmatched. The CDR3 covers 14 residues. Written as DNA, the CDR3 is TGTGCCAGCGCCGGGACTAGCGGTTCTAGCGAGCAGTTCTTC. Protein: CASAGTSGSSEQFF.

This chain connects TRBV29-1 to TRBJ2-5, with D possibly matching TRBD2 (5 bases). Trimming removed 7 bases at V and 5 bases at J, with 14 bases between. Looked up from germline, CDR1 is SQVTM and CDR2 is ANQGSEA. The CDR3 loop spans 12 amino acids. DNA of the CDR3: TGCAGCGAGGAGGACCTAGGGGAGACCCAGTACTTC. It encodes CSEEDLGETQYF.

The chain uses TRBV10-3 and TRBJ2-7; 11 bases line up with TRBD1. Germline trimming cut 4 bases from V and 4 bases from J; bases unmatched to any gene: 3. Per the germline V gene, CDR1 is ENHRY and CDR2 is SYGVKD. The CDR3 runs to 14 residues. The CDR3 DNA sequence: TGTGCCATCAGTGCCGGACAGGGGGCGTACGAGCAGTACTTC. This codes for CAISAGQGAYEQYF.